This T cell receptor (beta chain) was sequenced during a study of T-cell reconstitution after alpha-beta-depleted transplantation in children. Whole-study results and caveats: Where alpha-beta T cells came from about two months after transplant was reportedly several hundred expanded graft clones. Where some patients showed high TCRbeta diversity at day 60, it came from recipient T cells and thymic progenitors that had survived.

Germline V gene sequence: CDR1 MNHNS, CDR2 SASEGT. V was pared by 10 bases and J by 6 bases, with 9 bases of the junction left unmatched. The CDR3 has 13 amino acids. It was with unique molecular identifiers that the TCRbeta library was prepared. Using its own MiXCR run on the PCR reads, TCRdb lists one record per CDR3 protein. The sample has about 980,000 distinct CDR3 sequences, less than 30% seen once. This clonotype was seen a few times. Its antigen is unknown. The TCR sequence derives from a boy under two years old who had a stem cell transplant for SCID, so the T cells may come from the graft donor. The chain has TRBV6-1 and TRBJ2-1; 7 bases map to TRBD1. Specimen: PBMCs, mostly from graft donor cells, collected 360 days after TCRalphabeta/CD19-depleted stem cell transplant. The CDR3 DNA reads TGTGCCACTTTAGGACAGGCCCCCAATGAGCAGTTCTTC. Amino acids: CATLGQAPNEQFF.